The 32 T cell receptor beta chains below were found in one sample sequenced in a study of blood T cell repertoires in COVID-19. Sequencing used immunoSEQ multiplex PCR; TCRdb keeps in-frame clones, though not all of them. The sample lists about 400,000 clones, about 89% occurring once. What was sequenced was peripheral blood. The receptors stem from a man in his forties with acute or convalescent COVID-19.

V usage is TRBV10-2 and J usage is TRBJ2-1; 9 bases map to TRBD1. Germline V gene data show CDR1 as WSHSY and CDR2 as SAAADI. The CDR3 contains 15 residues. The V gene end was trimmed by 6 bases and the J gene end by 5 bases; junction bases not matched to a gene: 8. The CDR3 spells CASSRDRVRDNEQFF. The CDR3 DNA follows: TGCGCCAGCAGCCGGGACAGGGTTCGCGACAATGAGCAGTTCTTC.

The rearrangement links TRBV7-9 to TRBJ1-1, with D possibly matching TRBD1 (5 bases). V lost 9 bases and J 3 bases, leaving 8 bases between the germline ends. CDR3 length equals 11 residues. Looked up from germline, CDR1 is SEHNR and CDR2 is FQNEAQ (reference sequence). Here the CDR3 reads CASGTDTEAFF. The CDR3 DNA is TGTGCCAGTGGGACTGACACTGAAGCTTTCTTT.

This clone was seen only once. The chain is built from TRBV27 and TRBJ1-5; TRBD1 might be the D (5 bases). Germline CDR1 and CDR2: MNHEY and SMNVEV (reference sequence). V was pared by 6 bases and J by 6 bases, with 15 bases between. This CDR3 region has 14 residues. CDR3 bases: TGTGCCAGCAGGTCGTGGGGGGAAAGTCAGCCCCAGCATTTT. It is translated as CASRSWGESQPQHF.

V is TRBV7-7 and J is TRBJ2-7; D is perhaps TRBD1 (7 bases). The CDR3 extends over 14 amino acids. Germline-derived CDR1 and CDR2 are SSHAT and FNYEAQ (reference sequence). In nucleotides, the CDR3 is TGTGCTAGCGGACCCGGGGGACAGAACTACGAGCAGTACTTC. Translated: CASGPGGQNYEQYF. The complete variable domain, with remaining parts taken from reference TRBV7-7 and TRBJ2-7, reads GAGVSQSPRYKVTKRGQDVTLRCDPISSHATLYWYQQALGQGPEFLTYFNYEAQPDKSGLPSDRFSAERPEGSISTLTIQRTEQRDSAMYRCASGPGGQNYEQYFGPGTRLTVT.

The V call is TRBV21-1, the J call TRBJ2-6; TRBD1 reflects the table's D call only, with no check against the DNA. TRBV21-1 constitutes a pseudogene. This CDR3 comprises 17 residues. The CDR3 coding sequence is TGTGCCAGCAGCAAAGCGGGTTCAGGGCCTGGGGCCAACGTCCTGACTTTC. Protein sequence: CASSKAGSGPGANVLTF.

In nucleotides, the CDR3 is TGTGCCAGCACCGCCAGCCTTCTGACATCCGAAGCTTTCTTT. Translation: CASTASLLTSEAFF. The chain has TRBV28 and TRBJ1-1; D gene unclear. This CDR3 spans 14 amino acids. Between the trimmed V and J ends, which lost 7 bases and 8 bases, there was a span of 20 bases. The germline gives CDR1 MDHEN, CDR2 SYDVKM.

In regard to this clone: At the DNA level, this CDR3 is encoded by other sequences in the same sample as well. The CDR3, as DNA: TGTGCCATCAGTGGACAGGGGCTGAACACTGAAGCTTTCTTT. Translation: CAISGQGLNTEAFF. V gene TRBV10-3 combines with J gene TRBJ1-1, with 8 positions matching TRBD1. V lost 4 bases to trimming and J lost 0 bases; unmatched junction nucleotides: 1. Germline assignment: CDR1 ENHRY and CDR2 SYGVKD. The CDR3 runs 14 residues.

The chain recombines TRBV15 with TRBJ2-1; TRBD2 aligns across 11 bases. The CDR3 loop spans 18 amino acids. Per germline, CDR1 LNHNV and CDR2 YYDKDF (reference sequence). The J segment lost 0 bases and the V segment lost 0 bases, leaving 4 bases of the junction unmatched. CDR3 bases: TGTGCCACCAGCAGAGACGTAGCGGGAGGGAGCTCCTACAATGAGCAGTTCTTC. It encodes CATSRDVAGGSSYNEQFF. Full variable domain (missing parts from reference TRBV15 and TRBJ2-1): DAMVIQNPRYQVTQFGKPVTLSCSQTLNHNVMYWYQQKSSQAPKLLFHYYDKDFNNEADTPDNFQSRRPNTSFCFLDIRSPGLGDTAMYLCATSRDVAGGSSYNEQFFGPGTRLTVL.

This chain links TRBV9 with TRBJ1-2; D unresolved. Trimming pared 4 bases from V and 8 bases from J, leaving 21 bases between. CDR1 and CDR2 (germline): SGDLS, YYNGEE. The CDR3 runs to 15 residues. The DNA for the CDR3 is TGTGCCAGCAGCCCCCGGACGGCCCGACTATCCGGCTACACCTTC. This codes for CASSPRTARLSGYTF.

V is TRBV18 and J is TRBJ2-5; 9 bases are shared with TRBD1. With 2 bases clipped from V and 3 bases from J, the junction kept 1 base outside the gene matches. The CDR3 consists of 14 residues. Per germline, CDR1 KGHSH and CDR2 LQKENI. DNA for the CDR3: TGTGCCAGCTCACCAAGGACAGGGGAAGAGACCCAGTACTTC. Translated: CASSPRTGEETQYF.

The V gene is TRBV3-1 (or the pseudogene TRBV3-2), the J gene TRBJ2-7; D is uncertain. The CDR3 is made up of 13 amino acids. Per germline, CDR1 LGHDT and CDR2 YNNKEL (reference sequence). Trimming took 2 bases from V and 5 from J, leaving 10 bases between them. The CDR3 DNA follows: TGTGCCAGCAGCCAACAACAGAAGCACGAGCAGTACTTC. It encodes CASSQQQKHEQYF.

This clone was picked up one time. CDR3 in DNA: TGTGCCAGCAATGACCCGCGGGCCGGTGGTTATGGCTACACCTTC. This translates into CASNDPRAGGYGYTF. The chain couples TRBV28 to TRBJ1-2, with no clear D. CDR3 length equals 15 residues. V gave up 7 bases and J gave up 5 bases, with 20 bases separating them. Germline CDR1 MDHEN, CDR2 SYDVKM.

This clone was counted a single time. This chain connects TRBV19 to TRBJ1-5; 9 bases fit TRBD1. With V trimmed by 6 bases and J by 4 bases, 10 bases remained unmatched. CDR1 LNHDA and CDR2 SQIVND come from the germline V gene (reference sequence). There are 16 residues in the CDR3. CDR3 amino acids: CASRLTGGANNQPQHF. The CDR3, as DNA: TGTGCCAGTAGGCTGACAGGGGGAGCGAATAATCAGCCCCAGCATTTT.

The chain carries TRBV6-5 and TRBJ1-4, with 7 nucleotides matching TRBD1. The trim removed 0 bases at V and 8 bases at J, leaving 6 bases unmatched. Germline lookup yields CDR1 MNHEY and CDR2 SVGAGI. The CDR3 consists of 15 residues. In DNA form, the CDR3 reads TGTGCCAGCAGTTACTCCGGGACAGCATTCGAAAAACTGTTTTTT. Translated: CASSYSGTAFEKLFF.

The chain carries TRBV6-1 and TRBJ2-1, with 11 bases matching TRBD1. This CDR3 comprises 16 residues. Germline CDR1 and CDR2: MNHNS and SASEGT. Germline trimming cut 4 bases from V and 7 bases from J; bases unmatched to any gene: 9. The CDR3 nucleotides are TGTGCCAGCAGTGGCCCGGGACAGGGGGTATGGAATGAGCAGTTCTTC. Amino acid sequence: CASSGPGQGVWNEQFF.

J is TRBJ1-2 and V is TRBV6-5, with 7 bases lining up with TRBD1. The J segment lost 4 bases and the V segment lost 6 bases, leaving 5 bases of the junction unmatched. The CDR3 extends over 13 amino acids. Germline loops: CDR1 MNHEY, CDR2 SVGAGI. The CDR3 is CASRDRDSYGYTF. CDR3 sequence (DNA): TGTGCCAGCAGAGACAGGGATTCCTATGGCTACACCTTC.

This clone was seen once. The V gene is TRBV5-1, the J gene TRBJ1-4, with D perhaps matching TRBD1 (5 bases). From germline, CDR1 is SGHRS and CDR2 YFSETQ. V was trimmed by 3 bases and J by 1 base, leaving 7 bases between them. The CDR3 consists of 14 residues. CDR3 sequence (DNA): TGCGCCAGCAGCTCGGGGGGAACTAATGAAAAACTGTTTTTT. It yields the protein CASSSGGTNEKLFF.

J is TRBJ1-2 and V is TRBV28; no firm D call. V was trimmed by 8 bases and J by 2 bases, leaving 6 bases between them. Germline lookup yields CDR1 MDHEN and CDR2 SYDVKM. The CDR3 consists of 11 residues. The CDR3 sequence: CASRGNYGYTF. CDR3 nucleotide sequence: TGTGCCAGCCGGGGAAACTATGGCTACACCTTC.

The chain joins TRBV29-1 to TRBJ1-2; D not resolved. From germline, CDR1 is SQVTM and CDR2 ANQGSEA. Trimming left V 3 bases short and J 5 bases short, with 7 bases between. The CDR3 is made up of 11 amino acids. Here the CDR3 reads CSVDGQYGYTF. The CDR3 nucleotides read TGCAGCGTTGATGGTCAGTATGGCTACACCTTC.

CDR3: CASSHSGTENEKLFF. The CDR3 DNA reads as TGTGCCAGCAGTCATTCCGGGACAGAAAATGAAAAACTGTTTTTT. The J gene is TRBJ1-4, the V gene TRBV25-1; TRBD1 agrees at 7 bases. The V and J ends lost 5 bases and 5 bases, in that order; junction bases with no gene match: 8. Germline CDR1 reads MGHDK; CDR2 reads SYGVNS. This CDR3 comprises 15 residues.

This clone has more than one count but fewer than ten. The chain carries TRBV2 and TRBJ2-2; D possibly corresponds to TRBD1 (5 bases). This CDR3 spans 12 amino acids. V was clipped by 5 bases and J by 4 bases, with 5 bases between them. Germline CDR1 SNHLY, CDR2 FYNNEI. CDR3 protein: CASSTGTGELFF. The CDR3 DNA reads as TGTGCCAGCAGTACAGGCACCGGGGAGCTGTTTTTT.

The J gene is TRBJ2-1, the V gene TRBV6-1; D unclear. V lost 1 base, J lost 0 bases, and 4 bases lay in between. CDR1 and CDR2 (germline): MNHNS, SASEGT. The CDR3 loop spans 14 amino acids. The CDR3 reads CASSEGSSYNEQFF. The CDR3 DNA is TGTGCCAGCAGTGAAGGCAGCTCCTACAATGAGCAGTTCTTC.

This clone was observed a few times. This rearrangement joins TRBV6-2 or TRBV6-3 to TRBJ1-1; unclear D gene. CDR3 length: 14 residues. The germline V gene encodes CDR1 MNHEY and CDR2 SVGEGT. The V gene lost 0 bases and the J gene lost 9 bases, with 14 bases spanning the gap. The CDR3 nucleotides read TGTGCCAGCAGTTACTCGCCCGGGGATCCACAAGCTTTCTTT. Translated: CASSYSPGDPQAFF.

The chain is built from TRBV4-1 and TRBJ2-5; 14 positions match TRBD2. Per the germline V gene, CDR1 is MGHRA and CDR2 is YSYEKL. Trimming removed 1 base from V and 2 bases from J; junction bases left unmatched: 3. CDR3 size: 17 residues. The CDR3 loop is CASSQGTSGGPQETQYF. CDR3 in DNA: TGCGCCAGCAGCCAAGGGACTAGCGGGGGGCCTCAAGAGACCCAGTACTTC.

V usage is TRBV19 and J usage is TRBJ1-4; maybe TRBD1 (5 bases). Germline CDR1 is LNHDA and CDR2 is SQIVND (reference sequence). The germline V and J ends were trimmed by 6 bases and 4 bases, with 15 bases remaining between them. The CDR3 is 15 residues long. CDR3 region: CASRYSGTSNEKLFF. The DNA of the CDR3 is TGTGCCAGTAGGTATTCCGGGACTAGTAATGAAAAACTGTTTTTT.

The genes are TRBV5-5 and TRBJ2-3, with D uncertain. The germline V gene encodes CDR1 SGHKS and CDR2 YYEKEE (reference sequence). The CDR3 sequence is 14 residues long. Between the trimmed V and J ends, which lost 2 bases and 2 bases, there was a span of 9 bases. The CDR3 loop is CASSFEKPTDTQYF. CDR3 nucleotide sequence: TGTGCCAGCAGCTTCGAAAAGCCCACAGATACGCAGTATTTT.

This sequence joins TRBV15 and TRBJ2-1; possibly TRBD2 for D (7 bases). The CDR3 contains 17 residues. CDR1 is LNHNV and CDR2 is YYDKDF in the germline V gene (reference sequence). The V and J ends lost 0 bases and 9 bases respectively, with 21 bases between them. CDR3 in amino acids: CATSRDLDIRGAAEQFF. In DNA form, the CDR3 reads TGTGCCACCAGCAGAGATCTTGATATACGGGGGGCGGCTGAGCAGTTCTTC.

The chain uses TRBV28 and TRBJ2-1; the match to TRBD2 covers 13 bases. V lost 6 bases, J lost 7 bases, and 9 bases stayed unmatched. This CDR3 region has 16 residues. Germline V lookup: CDR1 MDHEN, CDR2 SYDVKM. For the CDR3, the DNA is TGTGCCAGCAGCCCTGGTACTAGCGGGGGGGCTAATGAGCAGTTCTTC. Amino acid sequence: CASSPGTSGGANEQFF.

The chain employs TRBV11-2 and TRBJ2-3; possibly TRBD2 for D (6 bases). The CDR3 loop spans 16 amino acids. Germline loops: CDR1 SGHAT, CDR2 FQNNGV. The ends were cut back, 6 bases at V and 1 base at J, with 17 bases in the middle. The CDR3 spells CASSPARDSRTDTQYF. The CDR3 coding sequence is TGTGCCAGCAGTCCAGCAAGGGACTCACGCACAGATACGCAGTATTTT. The whole variable domain, remainder taken from reference TRBV11-2 and TRBJ2-3, is EAGVAQSPRYKIIEKRQSVAFWCNPISGHATLYWYQQILGQGPKLLIQFQNNGVVDDSQLPKDRFSAERLKGVDSTLKIQPAKLEDSAVYLCASSPARDSRTDTQYFGPGTRLTVL.

The chain joins TRBV5-4 to TRBJ2-7; D possibly corresponds to TRBD1 (6 bases). Germline CDR1 and CDR2: SGHNT and YYREEE (reference sequence). The V and J ends lost 2 bases and 3 bases respectively, with 15 bases between them. The CDR3 has 15 residues. The DNA of the CDR3 is TGTGCCAGCAGCTTCGCCCGGGACACCTACTACGAGCAGTACTTC. Protein sequence: CASSFARDTYYEQYF.

The rearrangement links TRBV19 to TRBJ2-7; 7 bases agree with TRBD1. Trimming cost V 4 bases and J 0 bases; bases outside gene matches: 12. The CDR3 runs 17 residues. Germline CDR1 reads LNHDA; CDR2 reads SQIVND (reference sequence). The CDR3 DNA sequence: TGTGCCAGTAGTACCGCCCGACAGGGCCTTAGCTCCTACGAGCAGTACTTC. Translated: CASSTARQGLSSYEQYF.

This clone was observed once. This chain uses TRBV2 with TRBJ2-1, with TRBD2 matching over 11 bases. The length of the CDR3 is 19 residues. Germline CDR1 SNHLY, CDR2 FYNNEI. Trimming removed 4 bases from V and 2 bases from J; junction bases left unmatched: 13. Here the CDR3 DNA reads TGTGCCAGCAGTGGGGTTTTAGCGGGAGGGCGAGGAACCTACAATGAGCAGTTCTTC. This encodes CASSGVLAGGRGTYNEQFF.